The 8 T cell receptor beta chains presented below share a single source sample, sequenced in a study of beta chain features in type 1 diabetes. Of the isolated RNA, all was reverse transcribed, and so the sequenced material was expressed TCRB transcripts. Libraries were prepared by immunoSEQ multiplex PCR; TCRdb keeps only in-frame clonotypes and omits some of them. Among 300,000 to 400,000 clones listed, 8% were seen once. Source material: central memory CD4+ T cells from blood. The receptors were sampled from a young woman in good health.

The table lists this clone with many counts. CDR3: CAISVSGDETQYF. The DNA of the CDR3 is TGTGCCATCAGTGTATCGGGGGACGAGACCCAGTACTTC. The chain recombines TRBV10-3 with TRBJ2-5, with D possibly matching TRBD2 (6 bases). V lost 4 bases and J lost 5, with 11 bases in between. The germline gives CDR1 ENHRY, CDR2 SYGVKD. The CDR3 consists of 13 residues.

This sequence joins TRBV11-1 and TRBJ2-2; 9 bases align to TRBD1. V lost 5 bases to trimming and J lost 5 bases; unmatched junction nucleotides: 6. Germline CDR1 reads SGHAT; CDR2 reads FQDESV (reference sequence). This CDR3 contains 15 residues. This CDR3 reads CASSPGTGRTGELFF. The CDR3 bases are TGTGCCAGCAGCCCGGGGACAGGGAGAACCGGGGAGCTGTTTTTT.

A few counts support this clone. This sequence joins TRBV9 and TRBJ2-2; 7 nucleotides align to TRBD1. V dropped 3 bases and J dropped 4; count of bases not matched to a gene: 12. Germline lookup yields CDR1 SGDLS and CDR2 YYNGEE. This CDR3 has 17 residues. CDR3 in DNA: TGTGCCAGCAGCGATTTCCCACAGGGGTCCTTCACCGGGGAGCTGTTTTTT. This gives the protein CASSDFPQGSFTGELFF. Based on the CDR3 plus reference TRBV9 and TRBJ2-2, the full variable domain is DSGVTQTPKHLITATGQRVTLRCSPRSGDLSVYWYQQSLDQGLQFLIQYYNGEERAKGNILERFSAQQFPDLHSELNLSSLELGDSALYFCASSDFPQGSFTGELFFGEGSRLTVL.

The chain uses TRBV18 and TRBJ2-7; D possibly corresponds to TRBD1 (5 bases). Germline values: CDR1 KGHSH, CDR2 LQKENI. Trimming took off 3 bases at V and 2 bases at J, with 8 bases between the two ends. The CDR3 runs to 13 residues. The CDR3 DNA is TGTGCCAGCTCACCGGGGCCGACCTACGAGCAGTACTTC. This gives the protein CASSPGPTYEQYF.

A few counts support this clone. V is TRBV9 and J is TRBJ2-5, with D possibly being TRBD2 (6 bases). V was cut by 0 bases and J by 2 bases, with 14 bases left in between. CDR1 and CDR2 (germline): SGDLS, YYNGEE. This CDR3 has 16 residues. This CDR3 is CASSVGNSGHQETQYF. Written as DNA, the CDR3 is TGTGCCAGCAGCGTAGGGAATAGCGGCCATCAAGAGACCCAGTACTTC.

Only a few counts were recorded for this clone. CDR3 residues: CASVGGTNEKLFF. In nucleotides, the CDR3 is TGTGCCAGCGTGGGAGGGACTAATGAAAAACTGTTTTTT. J is TRBJ1-4 and V is TRBV2; D remains ambiguous. The V gene lost 8 bases and the J gene lost 2 bases, with 9 bases spanning the gap. The CDR3 runs to 13 residues. CDR1 and CDR2 (germline): SNHLY, FYNNEI. The full variable domain, in which reference TRBV2 and TRBJ1-4 provide the parts outside the CDR3, is EPEVTQTPSHQVTQMGQEVILRCVPISNHLYFYWYRQILGQKVEFLVSFYNNEISEKSEIFDDQFSVERPDGSNFTLKIRSTKLEDSAMYFCASVGGTNEKLFFGSGTQLSVL.

This clone was detected only a few times. This sequence joins TRBV7-2 and TRBJ2-1; 8 bases map to TRBD2. The trim removed 4 bases at V and 8 bases at J, leaving 13 bases unmatched. This CDR3 region has 16 residues. CDR1 is SGHTA, CDR2 FQGNSA, per germline. The CDR3 sequence: CASSSQSGRFSYEQFF. The DNA of the CDR3 is TGTGCCAGCAGCTCACAAAGCGGGAGATTCTCCTATGAGCAGTTCTTC.

This clone was seen at least ten times. V is TRBV25-1 and J is TRBJ1-3; weak D call: TRBD1 (5 bases). Trimming removed 3 bases at V and 2 bases at J, with 8 bases between. Germline-derived CDR1 and CDR2 are MGHDK and SYGVNS. The CDR3 runs 14 residues. In DNA, the CDR3 is TGTGCCAGCAGTGAGATAGGGGCTGGAAACACCATATATTTT. Protein product: CASSEIGAGNTIYF. The full variable domain, in which reference TRBV25-1 and TRBJ1-3 provide the parts outside the CDR3, is EADIYQTPRYLVIGTGKKITLECSQTMGHDKMYWYQQDPGMELHLIHYSYGVNSTEKGDLSSESTVSRIRTEHFPLTLESARPSHTSQYLCASSEIGAGNTIYFGEGSWLTVV.